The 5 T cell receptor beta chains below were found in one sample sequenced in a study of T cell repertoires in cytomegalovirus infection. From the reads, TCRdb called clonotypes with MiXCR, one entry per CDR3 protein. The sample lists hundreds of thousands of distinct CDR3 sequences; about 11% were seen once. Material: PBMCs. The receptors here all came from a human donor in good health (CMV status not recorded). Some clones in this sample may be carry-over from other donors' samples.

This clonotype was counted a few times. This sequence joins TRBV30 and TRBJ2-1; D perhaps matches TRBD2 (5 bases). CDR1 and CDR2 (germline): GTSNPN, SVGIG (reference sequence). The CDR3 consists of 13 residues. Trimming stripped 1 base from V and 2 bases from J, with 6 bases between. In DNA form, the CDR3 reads TGTGCCTGGAGTGGACTAACCTACAATGAGCAGTTCTTC. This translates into CAWSGLTYNEQFF. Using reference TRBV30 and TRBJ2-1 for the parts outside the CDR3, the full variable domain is SQTIHQWPATLVQPVGSPLSLECTVEGTSNPNLYWYRQAAGRGLQLLFYSVGIGQISSEVPQNLSASRPQDRQFILSSKKLLLSDSGFYLCAWSGLTYNEQFFGPGTRLTVL.

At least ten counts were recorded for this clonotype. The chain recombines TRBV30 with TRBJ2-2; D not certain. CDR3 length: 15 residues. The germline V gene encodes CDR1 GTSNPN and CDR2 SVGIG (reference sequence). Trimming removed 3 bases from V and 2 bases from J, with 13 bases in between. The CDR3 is CAWRAFLTNTGELFF. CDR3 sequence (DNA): TGTGCCTGGAGGGCCTTTCTGACAAACACCGGGGAGCTGTTTTTT.

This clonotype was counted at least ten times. The CDR3 region is CASSSEGEKLFF. Here the CDR3 DNA reads TGTGCCAGCAGCTCGGAAGGAGAAAAACTGTTTTTT. This sequence joins TRBV11-2 and TRBJ1-4; D is ambiguous. The CDR3 is made up of 12 amino acids. The germline V and J ends were trimmed by 4 bases and 8 bases, with 8 bases remaining between them. CDR1 is SGHAT, CDR2 FQNNGV, per germline.

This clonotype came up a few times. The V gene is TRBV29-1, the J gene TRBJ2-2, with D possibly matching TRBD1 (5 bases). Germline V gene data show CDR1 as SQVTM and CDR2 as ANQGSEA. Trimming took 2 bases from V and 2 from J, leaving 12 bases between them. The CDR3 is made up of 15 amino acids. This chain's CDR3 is CSVEIRDRNTGELFF. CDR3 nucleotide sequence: TGCAGCGTTGAAATTCGAGACAGAAACACCGGGGAGCTGTTTTTT.

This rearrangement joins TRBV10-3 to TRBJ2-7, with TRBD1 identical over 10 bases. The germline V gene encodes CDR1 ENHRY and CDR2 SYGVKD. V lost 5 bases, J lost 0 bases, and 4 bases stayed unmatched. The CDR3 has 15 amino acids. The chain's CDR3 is CAISSWTGGSYEQYF. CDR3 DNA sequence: TGTGCCATCAGTTCCTGGACAGGGGGCTCCTACGAGCAGTACTTC.